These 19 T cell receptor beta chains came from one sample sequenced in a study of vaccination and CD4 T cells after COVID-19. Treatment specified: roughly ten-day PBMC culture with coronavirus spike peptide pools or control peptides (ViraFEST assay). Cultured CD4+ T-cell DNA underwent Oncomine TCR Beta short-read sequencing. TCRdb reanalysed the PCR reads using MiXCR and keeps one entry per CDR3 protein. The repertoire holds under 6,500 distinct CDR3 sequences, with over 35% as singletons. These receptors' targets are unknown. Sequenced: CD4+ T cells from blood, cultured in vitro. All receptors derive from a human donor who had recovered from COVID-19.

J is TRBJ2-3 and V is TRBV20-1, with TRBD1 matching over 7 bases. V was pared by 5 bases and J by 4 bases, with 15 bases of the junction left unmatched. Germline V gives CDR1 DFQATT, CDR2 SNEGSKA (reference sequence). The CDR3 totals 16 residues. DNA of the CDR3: TGCAGTGCTCCCTATGGAACAGGGGATCGTGCAGATACGCAGTATTTT. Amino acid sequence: CSAPYGTGDRADTQYF.

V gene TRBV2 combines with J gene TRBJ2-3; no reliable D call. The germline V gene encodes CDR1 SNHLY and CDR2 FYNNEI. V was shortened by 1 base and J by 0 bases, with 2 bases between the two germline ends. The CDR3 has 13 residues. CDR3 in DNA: TGTGCCAGCAGTGAAGTAAGCACAGATACGCAGTATTTT. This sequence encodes CASSEVSTDTQYF.

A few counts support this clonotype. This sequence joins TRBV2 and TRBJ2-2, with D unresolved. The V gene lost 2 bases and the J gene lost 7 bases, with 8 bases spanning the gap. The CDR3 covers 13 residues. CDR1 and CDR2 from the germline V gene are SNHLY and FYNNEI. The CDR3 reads CASSEIVSGELFF. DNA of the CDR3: TGTGCCAGCAGTGAAATTGTGAGCGGGGAGCTGTTTTTT.

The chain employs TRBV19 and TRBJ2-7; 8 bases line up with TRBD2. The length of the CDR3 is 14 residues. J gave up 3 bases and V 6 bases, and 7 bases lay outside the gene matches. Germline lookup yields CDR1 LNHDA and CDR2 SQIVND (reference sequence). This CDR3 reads CASSPRLASYEQYF. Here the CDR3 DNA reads TGTGCCAGTAGCCCGCGACTAGCGAGCTACGAGCAGTACTTC.

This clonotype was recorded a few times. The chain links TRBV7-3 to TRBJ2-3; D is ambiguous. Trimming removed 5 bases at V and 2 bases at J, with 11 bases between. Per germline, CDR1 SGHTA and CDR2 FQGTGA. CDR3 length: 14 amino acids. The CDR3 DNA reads TGTGCCAGCAGCCAATCAGGAGTCACAGATACGCAGTATTTT. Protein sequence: CASSQSGVTDTQYF. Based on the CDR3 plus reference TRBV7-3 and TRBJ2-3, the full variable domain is GAGVSQTPSNKVTEKGKYVELRCDPISGHTALYWYRQSLGQGPEFLIYFQGTGAADDSGLPNDRFFAVRPEGSVSTLKIQRTERGDSAVYLCASSQSGVTDTQYFGPGTRLTVL.

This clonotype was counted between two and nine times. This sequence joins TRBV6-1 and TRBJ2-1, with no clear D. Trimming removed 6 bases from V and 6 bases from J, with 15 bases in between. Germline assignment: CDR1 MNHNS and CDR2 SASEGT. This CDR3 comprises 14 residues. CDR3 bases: TGTGCCAGCAGCAAGGGTATACCTCCCAATGAGCAGTTCTTC. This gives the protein CASSKGIPPNEQFF.

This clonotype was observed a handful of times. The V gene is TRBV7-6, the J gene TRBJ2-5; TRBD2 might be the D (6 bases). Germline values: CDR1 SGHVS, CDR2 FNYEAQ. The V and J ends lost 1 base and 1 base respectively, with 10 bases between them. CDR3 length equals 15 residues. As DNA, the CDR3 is TGTGCCAGCAGCTTAGGTCAGCGGGCCCAAGAGACCCAGTACTTC. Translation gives CASSLGQRAQETQYF.

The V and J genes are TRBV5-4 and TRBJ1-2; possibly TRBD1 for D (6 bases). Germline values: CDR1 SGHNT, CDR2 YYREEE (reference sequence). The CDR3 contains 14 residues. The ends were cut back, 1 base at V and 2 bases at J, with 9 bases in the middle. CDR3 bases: TGTGCCAGCAGCTTGACTGGGGGCAACTATGGCTACACCTTC. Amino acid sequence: CASSLTGGNYGYTF.

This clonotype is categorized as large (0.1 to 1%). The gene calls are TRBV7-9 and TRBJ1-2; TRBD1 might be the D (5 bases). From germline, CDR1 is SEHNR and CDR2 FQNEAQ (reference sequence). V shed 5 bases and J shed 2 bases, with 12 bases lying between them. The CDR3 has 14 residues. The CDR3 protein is CASSLTSGNYGYTF. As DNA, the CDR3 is TGTGCCAGCAGCCTCACATCAGGGAACTATGGCTACACCTTC.

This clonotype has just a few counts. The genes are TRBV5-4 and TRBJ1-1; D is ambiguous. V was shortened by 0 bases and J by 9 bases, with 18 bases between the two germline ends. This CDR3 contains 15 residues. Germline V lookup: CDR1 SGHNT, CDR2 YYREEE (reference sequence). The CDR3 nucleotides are TGTGCCAGCAGCTTGGGAAGCGGTGCCCTGAGAAAAGCTTTCTTT. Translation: CASSLGSGALRKAFF.

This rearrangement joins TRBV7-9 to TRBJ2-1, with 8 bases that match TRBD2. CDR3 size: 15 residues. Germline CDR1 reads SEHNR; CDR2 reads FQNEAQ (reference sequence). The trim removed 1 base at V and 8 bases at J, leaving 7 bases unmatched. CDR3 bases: TGTGCCAGCAGCTTAGGCGGGGGGCTTGGGGATGAGCAGTTCTTC. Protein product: CASSLGGGLGDEQFF.

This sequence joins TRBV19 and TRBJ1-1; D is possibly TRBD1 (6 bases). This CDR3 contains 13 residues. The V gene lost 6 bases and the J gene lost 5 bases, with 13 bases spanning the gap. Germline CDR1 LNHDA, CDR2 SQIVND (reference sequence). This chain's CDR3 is CASSRGSGTEAFF. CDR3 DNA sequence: TGTGCCAGTAGCAGGGGATCGGGTACTGAAGCTTTCTTT.

CDR3: CSAREAGNTIYF. CDR3 nucleotide sequence: TGCAGTGCTAGAGAAGCTGGAAACACCATATATTTT. The chain couples TRBV20-1 to TRBJ1-3; D uncertain. Per germline, CDR1 DFQATT and CDR2 SNEGSKA (reference sequence). The CDR3 length is 12 residues. The V end was cut by 0 bases, the J end by 2 bases, with 2 bases between.

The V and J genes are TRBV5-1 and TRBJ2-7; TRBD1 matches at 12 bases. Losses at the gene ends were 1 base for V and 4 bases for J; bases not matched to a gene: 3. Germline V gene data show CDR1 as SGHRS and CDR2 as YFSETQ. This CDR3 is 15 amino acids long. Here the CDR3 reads CASSLWDRGPYEQYF. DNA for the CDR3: TGCGCCAGCAGCTTGTGGGACAGGGGGCCTTACGAGCAGTACTTC. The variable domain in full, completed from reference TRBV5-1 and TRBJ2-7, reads KAGVTQTPRYLIKTRGQQVTLSCSPISGHRSVSWYQQTPGQGLQFLFEYFSETQRNKGNFPGRFSGRQFSNSRSEMNVSTLELGDSALYLCASSLWDRGPYEQYFGPGTRLTVT.

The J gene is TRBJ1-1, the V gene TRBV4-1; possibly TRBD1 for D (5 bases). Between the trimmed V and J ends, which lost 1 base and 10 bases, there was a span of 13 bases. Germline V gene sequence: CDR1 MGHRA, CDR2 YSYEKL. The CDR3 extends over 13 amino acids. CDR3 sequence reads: CASSQGTSLGAFF. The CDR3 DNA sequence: TGCGCCAGCAGCCAAGGGACATCGCTTGGAGCTTTCTTT.

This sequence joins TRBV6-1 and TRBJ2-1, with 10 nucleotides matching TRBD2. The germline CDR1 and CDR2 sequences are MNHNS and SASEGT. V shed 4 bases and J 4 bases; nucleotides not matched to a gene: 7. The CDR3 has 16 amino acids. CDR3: CASSGVAGGRYNEQFF. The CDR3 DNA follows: TGTGCCAGCAGTGGAGTAGCGGGGGGCCGATACAATGAGCAGTTCTTC.

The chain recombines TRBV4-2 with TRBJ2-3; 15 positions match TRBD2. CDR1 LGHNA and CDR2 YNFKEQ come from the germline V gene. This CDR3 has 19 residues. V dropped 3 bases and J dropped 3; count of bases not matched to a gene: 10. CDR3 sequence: CASSHFRGLAGGGTDTQYF. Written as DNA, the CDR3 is TGTGCCAGCAGCCACTTTCGCGGACTAGCGGGAGGGGGGACAGATACGCAGTATTTT.

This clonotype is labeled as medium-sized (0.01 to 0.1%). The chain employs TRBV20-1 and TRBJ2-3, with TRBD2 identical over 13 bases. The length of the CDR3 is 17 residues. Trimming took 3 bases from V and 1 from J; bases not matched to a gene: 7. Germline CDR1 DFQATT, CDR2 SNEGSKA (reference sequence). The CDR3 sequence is CSASTSGGAGGTDTQYF. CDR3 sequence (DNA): TGCAGTGCTAGTACTAGCGGGGGGGCCGGAGGCACAGATACGCAGTATTTT.

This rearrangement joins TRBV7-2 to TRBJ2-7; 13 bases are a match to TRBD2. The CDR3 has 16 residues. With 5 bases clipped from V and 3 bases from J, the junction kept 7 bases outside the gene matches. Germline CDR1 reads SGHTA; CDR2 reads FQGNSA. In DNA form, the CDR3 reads TGTGCCAGCAGCAGCACCGGGACTAGCGGGAACTACGAGCAGTACTTC. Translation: CASSSTGTSGNYEQYF. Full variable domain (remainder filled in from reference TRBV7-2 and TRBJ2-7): GAGVSQSPSNKVTEKGKDVELRCDPISGHTALYWYRQSLGQGLEFLIYFQGNSAPDKSGLPSDRFSAERTGGSVSTLTIQRTQQEDSAVYLCASSSTGTSGNYEQYFGPGTRLTVT.